This T cell receptor beta chain was recovered during a study of graft-versus-host responses after intestinal transplantation. Study-wide context: Anti-thymocyte globulin induction, then tacrolimus and steroids for around 3 years, went to all recipients. Study-level results: The recipient marrow held GvH clones, and some of them showed up first in ileum or blood. Patients with graft-donor T cell macrochimerism had high graft-versus-host to host-versus-graft clonal ratios in allografts. Maximum circulating GvH clone levels tracked with early post-transplant HvG decreases.

About this clone: Its antigen remains unknown.

Sequencing used immunoSEQ multiplex PCR; TCRdb keeps in-frame clones, though not all of them. The sample carries tens of thousands of clones, about 93% recorded once. Looked up from germline, CDR1 is SGDLS and CDR2 is YYNGEE. V was trimmed by 1 base and J by 4 bases, leaving 20 bases between them. The CDR3 contains 17 residues. This chain links TRBV9 with TRBJ1-1, with a weak D call TRBD1 (6 bases). The specimen was unstimulated CD8+ T cells sorted from spleen or lymph node cells, collected before intestinal transplant. The receptor was isolated from a human donor who received an intestinal transplant. This chain's CDR3 is CASSVFRDIGLSTEAFF. CDR3 sequence (DNA): TGTGCCAGCAGCGTATTTAGGGACATCGGTCTGTCCACTGAAGCTTTCTTT.